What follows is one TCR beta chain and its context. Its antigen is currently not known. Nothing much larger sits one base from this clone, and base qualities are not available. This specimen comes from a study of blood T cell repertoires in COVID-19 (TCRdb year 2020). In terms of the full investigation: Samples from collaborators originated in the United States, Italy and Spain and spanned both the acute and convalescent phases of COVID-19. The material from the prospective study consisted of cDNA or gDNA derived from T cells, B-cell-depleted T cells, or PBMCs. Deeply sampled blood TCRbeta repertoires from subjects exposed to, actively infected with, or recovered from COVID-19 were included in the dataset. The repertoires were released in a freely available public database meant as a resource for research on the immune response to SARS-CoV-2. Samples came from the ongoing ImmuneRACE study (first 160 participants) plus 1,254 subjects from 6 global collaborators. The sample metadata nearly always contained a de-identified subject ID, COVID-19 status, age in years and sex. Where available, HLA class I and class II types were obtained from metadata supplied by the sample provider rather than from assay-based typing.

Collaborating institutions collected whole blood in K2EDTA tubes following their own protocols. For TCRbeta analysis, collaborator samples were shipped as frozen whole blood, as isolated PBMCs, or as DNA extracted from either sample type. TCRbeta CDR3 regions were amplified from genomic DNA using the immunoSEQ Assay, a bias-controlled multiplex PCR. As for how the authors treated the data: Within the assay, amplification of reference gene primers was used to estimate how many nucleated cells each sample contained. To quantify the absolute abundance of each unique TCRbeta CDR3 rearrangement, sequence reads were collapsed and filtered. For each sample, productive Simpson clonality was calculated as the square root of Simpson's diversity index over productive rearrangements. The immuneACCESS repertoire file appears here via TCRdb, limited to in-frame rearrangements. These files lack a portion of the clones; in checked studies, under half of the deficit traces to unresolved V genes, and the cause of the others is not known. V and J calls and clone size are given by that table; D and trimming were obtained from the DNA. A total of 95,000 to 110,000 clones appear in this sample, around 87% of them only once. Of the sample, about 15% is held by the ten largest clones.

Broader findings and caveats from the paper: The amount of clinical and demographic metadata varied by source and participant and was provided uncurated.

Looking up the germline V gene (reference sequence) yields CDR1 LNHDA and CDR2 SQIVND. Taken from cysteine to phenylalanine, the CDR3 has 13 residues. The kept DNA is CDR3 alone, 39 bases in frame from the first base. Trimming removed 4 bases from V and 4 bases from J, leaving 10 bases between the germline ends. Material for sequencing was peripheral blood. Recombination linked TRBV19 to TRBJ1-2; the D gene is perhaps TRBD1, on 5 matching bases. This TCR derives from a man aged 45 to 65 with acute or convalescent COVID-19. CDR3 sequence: CASSKRDSYGYTF. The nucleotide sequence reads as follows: TGTGCCAGTAGTAAGAGGGACTCCTATGGCTACACCTTC.